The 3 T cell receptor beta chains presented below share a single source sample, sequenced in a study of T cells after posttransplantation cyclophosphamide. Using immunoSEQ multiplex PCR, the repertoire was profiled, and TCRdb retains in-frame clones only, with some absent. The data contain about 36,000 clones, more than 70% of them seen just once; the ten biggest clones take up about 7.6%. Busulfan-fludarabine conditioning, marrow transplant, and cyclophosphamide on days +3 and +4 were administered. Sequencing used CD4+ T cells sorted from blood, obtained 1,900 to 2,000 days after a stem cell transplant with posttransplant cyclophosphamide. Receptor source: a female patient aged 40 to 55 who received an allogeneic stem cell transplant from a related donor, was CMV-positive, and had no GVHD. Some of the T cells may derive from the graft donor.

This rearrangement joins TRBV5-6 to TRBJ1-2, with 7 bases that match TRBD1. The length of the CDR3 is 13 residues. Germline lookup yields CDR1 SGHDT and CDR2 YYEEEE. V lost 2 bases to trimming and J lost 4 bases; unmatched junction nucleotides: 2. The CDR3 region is CASSFWDSYGYTF. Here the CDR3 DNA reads TGTGCCAGCAGCTTTTGGGACAGCTATGGCTACACCTTC.

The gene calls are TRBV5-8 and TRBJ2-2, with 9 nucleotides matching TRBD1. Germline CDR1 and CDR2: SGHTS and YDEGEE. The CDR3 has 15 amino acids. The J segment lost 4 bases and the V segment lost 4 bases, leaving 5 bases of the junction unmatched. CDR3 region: CASSRWGQGTGELFF. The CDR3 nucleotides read TGTGCCAGCAGCAGATGGGGACAGGGCACCGGGGAGCTGTTTTTT.

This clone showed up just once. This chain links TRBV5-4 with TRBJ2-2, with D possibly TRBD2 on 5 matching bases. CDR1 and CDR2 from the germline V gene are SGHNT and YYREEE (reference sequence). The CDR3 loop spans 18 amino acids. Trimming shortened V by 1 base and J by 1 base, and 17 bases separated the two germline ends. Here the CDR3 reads CASSLPRSRSGNTGELFF. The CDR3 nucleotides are TGTGCCAGCAGCTTGCCCAGGTCCCGCAGCGGGAACACCGGGGAGCTGTTTTTT.